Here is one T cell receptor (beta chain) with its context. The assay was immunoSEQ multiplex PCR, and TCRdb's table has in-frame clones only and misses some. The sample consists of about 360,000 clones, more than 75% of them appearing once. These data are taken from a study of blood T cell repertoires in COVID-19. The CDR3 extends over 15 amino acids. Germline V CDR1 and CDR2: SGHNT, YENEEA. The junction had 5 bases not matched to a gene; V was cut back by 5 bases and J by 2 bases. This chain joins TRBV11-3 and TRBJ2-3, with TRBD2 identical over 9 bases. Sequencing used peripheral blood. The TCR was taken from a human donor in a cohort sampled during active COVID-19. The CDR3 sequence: CASSRSGGNTDTQYF. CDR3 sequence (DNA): TGTGCCAGCAGCCGAAGCGGGGGGAACACAGATACGCAGTATTTT.